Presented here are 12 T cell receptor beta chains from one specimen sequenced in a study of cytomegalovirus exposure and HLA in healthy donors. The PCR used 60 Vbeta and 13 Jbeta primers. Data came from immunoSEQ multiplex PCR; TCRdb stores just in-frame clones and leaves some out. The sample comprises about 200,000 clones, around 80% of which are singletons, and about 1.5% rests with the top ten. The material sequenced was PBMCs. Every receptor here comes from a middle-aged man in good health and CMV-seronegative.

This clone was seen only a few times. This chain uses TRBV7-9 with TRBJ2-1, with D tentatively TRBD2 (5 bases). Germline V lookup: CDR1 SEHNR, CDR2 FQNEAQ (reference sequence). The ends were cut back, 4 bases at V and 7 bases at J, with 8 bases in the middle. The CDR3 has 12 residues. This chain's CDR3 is CASSYTSNEQFF. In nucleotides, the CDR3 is TGTGCCAGCAGCTACACTAGTAATGAGCAGTTCTTC.

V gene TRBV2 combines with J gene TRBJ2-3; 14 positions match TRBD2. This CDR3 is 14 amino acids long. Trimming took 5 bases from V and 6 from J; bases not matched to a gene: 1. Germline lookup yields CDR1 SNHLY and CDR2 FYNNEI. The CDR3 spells CASSRTSGGDTQYF. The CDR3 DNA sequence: TGTGCCAGCAGTCGGACTAGCGGGGGGGATACGCAGTATTTT. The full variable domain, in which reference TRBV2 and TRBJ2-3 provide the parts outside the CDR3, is EPEVTQTPSHQVTQMGQEVILRCVPISNHLYFYWYRQILGQKVEFLVSFYNNEISEKSEIFDDQFSVERPDGSNFTLKIRSTKLEDSAMYFCASSRTSGGDTQYFGPGTRLTVL.

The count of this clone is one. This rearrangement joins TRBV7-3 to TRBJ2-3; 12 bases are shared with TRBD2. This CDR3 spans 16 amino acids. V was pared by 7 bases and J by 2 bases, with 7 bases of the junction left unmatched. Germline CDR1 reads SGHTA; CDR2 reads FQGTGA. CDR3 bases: TGTGCCAGCAATAAGGGACTAGCGGGTCTCACAGATACGCAGTATTTT. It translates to CASNKGLAGLTDTQYF.

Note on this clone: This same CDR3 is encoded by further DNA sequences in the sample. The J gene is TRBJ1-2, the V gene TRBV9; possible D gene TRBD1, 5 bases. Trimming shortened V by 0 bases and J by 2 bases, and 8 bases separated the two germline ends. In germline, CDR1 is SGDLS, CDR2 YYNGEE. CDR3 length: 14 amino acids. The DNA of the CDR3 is TGTGCCAGCAGCGTAGGCCAGGGAAACTATGGCTACACCTTC. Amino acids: CASSVGQGNYGYTF.

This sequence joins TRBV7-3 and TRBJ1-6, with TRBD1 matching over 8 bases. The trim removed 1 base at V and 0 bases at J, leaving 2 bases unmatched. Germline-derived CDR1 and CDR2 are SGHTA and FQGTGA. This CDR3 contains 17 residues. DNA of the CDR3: TGTGCCAGCAGCTTAAGGGACAGGAGCTCCTATAATTCACCCCTCCACTTT. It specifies CASSLRDRSSYNSPLHF.

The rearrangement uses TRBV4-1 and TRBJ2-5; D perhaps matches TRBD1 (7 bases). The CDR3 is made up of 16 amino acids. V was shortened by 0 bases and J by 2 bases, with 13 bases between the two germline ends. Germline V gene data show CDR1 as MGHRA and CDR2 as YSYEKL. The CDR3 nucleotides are TGCGCCAGCAGCCAAGATAACGCAGGGGGGCAAGAGACCCAGTACTTC. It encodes CASSQDNAGGQETQYF.

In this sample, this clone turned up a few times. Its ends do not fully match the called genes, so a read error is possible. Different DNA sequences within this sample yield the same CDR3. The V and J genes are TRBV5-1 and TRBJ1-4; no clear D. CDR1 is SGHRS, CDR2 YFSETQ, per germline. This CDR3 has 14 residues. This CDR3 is CASSLGLGDEKLFF. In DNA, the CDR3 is TGTGCCAGCAGCTTGGGGTTAGGAGATGAAAAACTGTTTTTT.

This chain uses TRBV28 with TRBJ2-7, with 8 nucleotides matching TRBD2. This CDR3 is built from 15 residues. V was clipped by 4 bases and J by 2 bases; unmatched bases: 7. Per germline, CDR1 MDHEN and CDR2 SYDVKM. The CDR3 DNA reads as TGTGCCAGCAGTTCCTTAGCGGGGCCCGCCTACGAGCAGTACTTC. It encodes CASSSLAGPAYEQYF.

CDR3 coding DNA: TGTGCCAGCACCGTTGACAGTACCTACGAGCAGTACTTC. Its translation is CASTVDSTYEQYF. The V gene is TRBV2, the J gene TRBJ2-7; possible D gene TRBD1, 5 bases. V shed 7 bases and J shed 2 bases, with 12 bases lying between them. Per the germline V gene, CDR1 is SNHLY and CDR2 is FYNNEI. This CDR3 contains 13 residues.

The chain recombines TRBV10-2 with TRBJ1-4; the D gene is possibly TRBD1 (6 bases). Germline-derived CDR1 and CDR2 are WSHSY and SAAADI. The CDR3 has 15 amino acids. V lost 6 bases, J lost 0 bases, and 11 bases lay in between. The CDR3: CASSPQGSTNEKLFF. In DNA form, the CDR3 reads TGCGCCAGCAGCCCCCAGGGGTCAACTAATGAAAAACTGTTTTTT.

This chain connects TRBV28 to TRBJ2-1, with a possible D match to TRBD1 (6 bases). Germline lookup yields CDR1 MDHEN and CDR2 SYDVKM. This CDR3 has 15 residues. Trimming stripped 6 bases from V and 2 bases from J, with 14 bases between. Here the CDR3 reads CASSNPTGPYNEQFF. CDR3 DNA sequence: TGTGCCAGCAGCAACCCGACAGGCCCCTACAATGAGCAGTTCTTC.

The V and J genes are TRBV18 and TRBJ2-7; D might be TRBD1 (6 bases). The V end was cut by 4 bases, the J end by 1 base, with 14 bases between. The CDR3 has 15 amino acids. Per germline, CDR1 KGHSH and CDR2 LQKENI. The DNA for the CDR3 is TGTGCCAGCTCACTCGGTCAGGGGCCTTCCTACGAGCAGTACTTC. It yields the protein CASSLGQGPSYEQYF.